What follows are 12 T cell receptor beta chains derived from one specimen sequenced in a study of blood T cell repertoires in COVID-19. The table came from immunoSEQ multiplex PCR; TCRdb's copy has only in-frame clones and leaves some out. The sample records nearly 70,000 clones, approximately 89% being singletons. The sample was peripheral blood. Every receptor here comes from a woman in her seventies with acute or convalescent COVID-19.

V is TRBV2 and J is TRBJ1-5, with D perhaps TRBD1 (6 bases). The CDR3 covers 15 residues. V was pared by 5 bases and J by 3 bases, with 14 bases between. Germline V CDR1 and CDR2: SNHLY, FYNNEI. DNA for the CDR3: TGTGCCAGCAGTTCCTACCGGGACACCAATCAGCCCCAGCATTTT. Protein: CASSSYRDTNQPQHF.

The rearrangement joins TRBV10-3 to TRBJ2-1; TRBD2 matches at 9 bases. Trimming cost V 4 bases and J 5 bases; bases outside gene matches: 9. CDR1 and CDR2 (germline): ENHRY, SYGVKD. The CDR3 length is 16 residues. The chain's CDR3 is CAISVTWTSVNNEQFF. Here the CDR3 DNA reads TGTGCCATCAGTGTGACTTGGACTAGCGTTAACAATGAGCAGTTCTTC.

This clone was detected a few times. The chain joins TRBV5-4 to TRBJ2-7; 8 bases fit TRBD1. The CDR3 extends over 13 amino acids. Germline CDR1 reads SGHNT; CDR2 reads YYREEE (reference sequence). V was pared by 1 base and J by 6 bases, with 3 bases of the junction left unmatched. In DNA, the CDR3 is TGTGCCAGCAGCTTGACGGACAGGGCCGAGCAGTACTTC. This translates into CASSLTDRAEQYF.

The V and J genes are TRBV6-6 and TRBJ2-3; 7 nucleotides agree with TRBD2. The germline gives CDR1 MNHNY, CDR2 SVGAGI (reference sequence). V dropped 4 bases and J dropped 5; count of bases not matched to a gene: 6. The CDR3 runs 14 residues. CDR3 DNA: TGTGCCAGCAGTTCCAGGCGGGGGAGAGATACGCAGTATTTT. This codes for CASSSRRGRDTQYF.

V gene TRBV5-1 combines with J gene TRBJ2-6; D is undetermined. CDR1 SGHRS and CDR2 YFSETQ come from the germline V gene. The CDR3 is 15 residues long. Trimming left V 2 bases short and J 0 bases short, with 6 bases between. For the CDR3, the DNA is TGCGCCAGCAGCTTACGGTTCTCTGGGGCCAACGTCCTGACTTTC. It codes for CASSLRFSGANVLTF. Supplemented by reference TRBV5-1 and TRBJ2-6, the full variable domain reads KAGVTQTPRYLIKTRGQQVTLSCSPISGHRSVSWYQQTPGQGLQFLFEYFSETQRNKGNFPGRFSGRQFSNSRSEMNVSTLELGDSALYLCASSLRFSGANVLTFGAGSRLTVL.

The V and J genes are TRBV5-1 and TRBJ2-1; 7 positions match TRBD1. Germline loops: CDR1 SGHRS, CDR2 YFSETQ. J lost 7 bases, V lost 2 bases, and 3 bases had no gene match. The CDR3 covers 13 residues. CDR3 region: CASSFGQANEQFF. The CDR3 DNA is TGCGCCAGCAGCTTTGGACAGGCGAATGAGCAGTTCTTC.

V is TRBV7-2 and J is TRBJ2-3; D call uncertain. The CDR3 totals 16 residues. Germline assignment: CDR1 SGHTA and CDR2 FQGNSA. Trimming pared 3 bases from V and 0 bases from J, leaving 13 bases between. In DNA, the CDR3 is TGTGCCAGCAGCTTTTTAGAGGTGCTTAGCACAGATACGCAGTATTTT. It codes for CASSFLEVLSTDTQYF.

The chain joins TRBV6-6 to TRBJ2-1; 12 bases line up with TRBD2. The length of the CDR3 is 15 residues. Per germline, CDR1 MNHNY and CDR2 SVGAGI (reference sequence). Trimming removed 6 bases from V and 9 bases from J; junction bases left unmatched: 9. The DNA for the CDR3 is TGTGCCAGCAGGGTGACTAGCGGGGGACAAAGTGAGCAGTTCTTC. It specifies CASRVTSGGQSEQFF.

This sequence joins TRBV12-3 or TRBV12-4 and TRBJ1-1, with no clear D. The V end lost 6 bases, the J end lost 5 bases, and 7 bases lay between the germline ends. CDR3 length equals 11 residues. The CDR3 loop is CASSPDTEAFF. DNA for the CDR3: TGTGCCAGCAGCCCAGATACTGAAGCTTTCTTT.

V usage is TRBV9 and J usage is TRBJ1-5; D remains unclear. This CDR3 has 13 residues. Germline CDR1 reads SGDLS; CDR2 reads YYNGEE. V lost 0 bases and J 5 bases, leaving 6 bases between the germline ends. This CDR3 reads CASSVDGYQPQHF. The CDR3 DNA follows: TGTGCCAGCAGCGTAGACGGGTATCAGCCCCAGCATTTT.

This sequence joins TRBV6-4 and TRBJ1-6; D perhaps matches TRBD1 (6 bases). Germline assignment: CDR1 MRHNA and CDR2 SNTAGT. The CDR3 runs 15 residues. V shed 2 bases and J shed 6 bases, with 11 bases lying between them. CDR3 amino acids: CASSDTGHLNSPLHF. The CDR3 DNA reads TGTGCCAGCAGTGACACGGGACACCTTAATTCACCCCTCCACTTT.

The CDR3 sequence is CASTVGGQGSGELFF. Written as DNA, the CDR3 is TGTGCCAGCACCGTCGGCGGACAGGGGTCCGGGGAGCTGTTTTTT. The chain is built from TRBV9 and TRBJ2-2, with 9 bases that match TRBD1. CDR3 length: 15 residues. J lost 6 bases, V lost 6 bases, and 9 bases had no gene match. Germline CDR1 and CDR2: SGDLS and YYNGEE.